This T cell receptor beta chain is drawn from a study of long-term antiretroviral therapy in people with HIV. Running of the v3.0 immunoSEQ assay took place at survey level. Assay used: immunoSEQ multiplex PCR; TCRdb lists only in-frame clones, some missing. Here the sample spans 9,500 to 11,000 clones, about 86% being singletons. Overall study results and limits: Upon ART, diversity increased but remained lower than transplant donor controls.

On this clone: The antigen is unknown.

Germline CDR1 SGHNT, CDR2 YENEEA. The CDR3 contains 13 residues. V gave up 2 bases and J gave up 6 bases, with 7 bases separating them. The source material was unsorted PBMCs, sampled 7 to 7.5 years after starting antiretroviral therapy. The genes are TRBV11-3 and TRBJ2-2, with D unresolved. The sequence was collected from a man aged 45-65 years with HIV. The CDR3 spells CASSLLPAGELFF. CDR3 DNA: TGTGCCAGCAGCTTACTCCCCGCCGGGGAGCTGTTTTTT.